These 28 T cell receptor beta chains originate from one sample sequenced in a study of T-cell memory formation after mild COVID-19. TCRdb independently ran MiXCR on the 5' RACE reads; one entry per CDR3 protein. The table lists about 470,000 distinct CDR3 sequences, more than 20% of them singletons. The sample consisted of PBMCs or a T cell subset sorted from them (not recorded which). The origin of the receptors is an adult woman who had mild COVID-19 (a few samples of this study predate the infection). Cell type and time point are not known.

This chain uses TRBV18 with TRBJ2-5; D unclear. V was clipped by 1 base and J by 5 bases, with 8 bases between them. Germline V gene lookup returns CDR1 KGHSH and CDR2 LQKENI. This CDR3 comprises 13 residues. Here the CDR3 reads CASSPRGTETQYF. The DNA of the CDR3 is TGTGCCAGCTCACCACGGGGAACCGAGACCCAGTACTTC. The entire variable domain, with the rest obtained from reference TRBV18 and TRBJ2-5, is as follows: NAGVMQNPRHLVRRRGQEARLRCSPMKGHSHVYWYRQLPEEGLKFMVYLQKENIIDESGMPKERFSAEFPKEGPSILRIQQVVRGDSAAYFCASSPRGTETQYFGPGTRLLVL.

J is TRBJ2-1 and V is TRBV4-1, with 11 bases matching TRBD2. V shed 6 bases, J shed 5 bases, and the junction held 9 bases outside the gene matches. Per germline, CDR1 MGHRA and CDR2 YSYEKL. CDR3 size: 16 residues. CDR3 region: CASRAIAGGPNNEQFF. The CDR3 bases are TGCGCCAGCAGGGCAATAGCGGGGGGGCCAAACAATGAGCAGTTCTTC.

This clonotype was counted many times. The chain combines TRBV7-6 with TRBJ2-1; D is unclear. The CDR3 is 17 residues long. Germline lookup yields CDR1 SGHVS and CDR2 FNYEAQ. V lost 1 base, J lost 0 bases, and 13 bases lay in between. CDR3 sequence (DNA): TGTGCCAGCAGCTTAGGGTTTACGATCCCCTCCTACAATGAGCAGTTCTTC. It specifies CASSLGFTIPSYNEQFF.

The V and J genes are TRBV30 and TRBJ1-1; D ambiguous. Germline-derived CDR1 and CDR2 are GTSNPN and SVGIG (reference sequence). Trimming removed 0 bases from V and 4 bases from J, with 12 bases in between. The CDR3 totals 14 residues. This CDR3 is CAWSVPRETTEAFF. DNA of the CDR3: TGTGCCTGGAGTGTACCCCGCGAAACCACTGAAGCTTTCTTT.

This chain connects TRBV20-1 to TRBJ2-3; no reliable D call. The CDR3 has 12 amino acids. Germline assignment: CDR1 DFQATT and CDR2 SNEGSKA (reference sequence). V dropped 3 bases and J dropped 2 bases, with 6 bases sitting between them. CDR3 sequence (DNA): TGCAGTGCTAGTAGGGCCACAGATACGCAGTATTTT. As protein: CSASRATDTQYF.

At least ten counts were recorded for this clonotype. The chain couples TRBV5-1 to TRBJ2-1, with 7 bases that match TRBD1. J was trimmed by 5 bases and V by 5 bases; bases with no gene match: 7. The CDR3 is 14 amino acids. Germline CDR1 and CDR2: SGHRS and YFSETQ. Here the CDR3 reads CASRTGYRDNEQFF. The CDR3 nucleotides read TGCGCCAGCAGGACAGGGTACAGGGACAATGAGCAGTTCTTC. Full variable domain (outside the CDR3, taken from reference TRBV5-1 and TRBJ2-1): KAGVTQTPRYLIKTRGQQVTLSCSPISGHRSVSWYQQTPGQGLQFLFEYFSETQRNKGNFPGRFSGRQFSNSRSEMNVSTLELGDSALYLCASRTGYRDNEQFFGPGTRLTVL.

The chain recombines TRBV27 with TRBJ2-5; a weak D match, TRBD1 (5 bases). CDR3 size: 14 residues. The germline gives CDR1 MNHEY, CDR2 SMNVEV (reference sequence). The germline V and J ends were trimmed by 5 bases and 7 bases, with 17 bases remaining between them. The CDR3 nucleotides read TGTGCCAGCAGTCCTTATCGCACAGGTGGGACCCAGTACTTC. Encoded protein: CASSPYRTGGTQYF.

V gene TRBV5-4 combines with J gene TRBJ1-1; weak D call: TRBD1 (5 bases). The V gene lost 5 bases and the J gene lost 0 bases, with 17 bases spanning the gap. Germline V gene lookup returns CDR1 SGHNT and CDR2 YYREEE (reference sequence). The CDR3 runs to 16 residues. The DNA for the CDR3 is TGTGCCAGCAGGCGACTCCAGGGTAACGTGAACACTGAAGCTTTCTTT. It encodes CASRRLQGNVNTEAFF.

This clonotype has just a few counts. J is TRBJ2-7 and V is TRBV2; D unresolved. Deletions cut 3 bases from V and 3 bases from J, with 6 bases between. Germline V gives CDR1 SNHLY, CDR2 FYNNEI. The CDR3 loop spans 12 amino acids. CDR3 residues: CASSEKGYEQYF. The DNA for the CDR3 is TGTGCCAGCAGTGAGAAGGGCTACGAGCAGTACTTC. Full variable domain (outside the CDR3, taken from reference TRBV2 and TRBJ2-7): EPEVTQTPSHQVTQMGQEVILRCVPISNHLYFYWYRQILGQKVEFLVSFYNNEISEKSEIFDDQFSVERPDGSNFTLKIRSTKLEDSAMYFCASSEKGYEQYFGPGTRLTVT.

The J gene is TRBJ2-7, the V gene TRBV5-4, with D perhaps matching TRBD1 or TRBD2 (5 bases each). V was cut by 2 bases and J by 2 bases, with 11 bases left in between. CDR3 length: 14 amino acids. Per the germline V gene, CDR1 is SGHNT and CDR2 is YYREEE (reference sequence). The CDR3 DNA is TGTGCCAGCAGCTTTGGGGACCAACCCTACGAGCAGTACTTC. Amino acid sequence: CASSFGDQPYEQYF.

The rearrangement uses TRBV11-1 and TRBJ2-2, with D maybe TRBD1 (5 bases). With 5 bases removed from V and 1 base from J, the gap between germline ends came to 11 bases. The CDR3 is 15 amino acids. Germline V lookup: CDR1 SGHAT, CDR2 FQDESV (reference sequence). The CDR3 sequence is CASSPGHVNTGELFF. CDR3 sequence (DNA): TGTGCCAGCAGCCCCGGACACGTGAACACCGGGGAGCTGTTTTTT.

The chain has TRBV12-3 or TRBV12-4 and TRBJ1-2; 7 bases line up with TRBD1. This CDR3 has 15 amino acids. Germline trimming cut 5 bases from V and 2 bases from J; bases unmatched to any gene: 8. CDR3 nucleotides: TGTGCCAGCAGTCCTCCACAGGGGCAGAACTATGGCTACACCTTC. It yields the protein CASSPPQGQNYGYTF.

In this sample, this clonotype turned up a few times. The genes are TRBV12-3 or TRBV12-4 and TRBJ2-3; TRBD1 matches 11 bases. The junction had 8 bases not matched to a gene; V was cut back by 6 bases and J by 6 bases. The CDR3 is made up of 15 amino acids. The CDR3 reads CASRVGQGAGDTQYF. In DNA, the CDR3 is TGTGCCAGCAGAGTCGGACAGGGGGCAGGGGATACGCAGTATTTT.

This clonotype was picked up a small number of times. V usage is TRBV5-1 and J usage is TRBJ2-5; D gene unclear. The germline CDR1 and CDR2 sequences are SGHRS and YFSETQ. V lost 1 base to trimming and J lost 5 bases, with 12 bases between them. This CDR3 has 14 amino acids. CDR3 in DNA: TGCGCCAGCAGCTTGACATCCTCTACGGAGACCCAGTACTTC. This codes for CASSLTSSTETQYF.

This clonotype was observed many times. V and J are TRBV6-2 or TRBV6-3 and TRBJ2-7, with 7 positions matching TRBD1. The germline gives CDR1 MNHEY, CDR2 SVGEGT. Trimming at V came to 7 bases and at J to 2 bases, leaving 11 bases not matched to a gene. The CDR3 covers 15 residues. CDR3 DNA: TGTGCCAGCACCCCCCGACAGGGTATAACCTACGAGCAGTACTTC. This gives the protein CASTPRQGITYEQYF.

In its sample, this clonotype was seen a few times. The gene calls are TRBV11-3 and TRBJ2-3, with TRBD2 as a possible D gene (5 bases). Germline V gene lookup returns CDR1 SGHNT and CDR2 YENEEA. The CDR3 is 15 amino acids. Between the trimmed V and J ends, which lost 0 bases and 2 bases, there was a span of 9 bases. CDR3 sequence reads: CASSLEFGNTDTQYF. For the CDR3, the DNA is TGTGCCAGCAGCTTAGAATTCGGGAACACAGATACGCAGTATTTT. Filled out from reference TRBV11-3 and TRBJ2-3, the complete variable domain reads EAGVVQSPRYKIIEKKQPVAFWCNPISGHNTLYWYLQNLGQGPELLIRYENEEAVDDSQLPKDRFSAERLKGVDSTLKIQPAELGDSAVYLCASSLEFGNTDTQYFGPGTRLTVL.

V is TRBV6-1 and J is TRBJ2-7; TRBD2 matches 7 bases. In germline, CDR1 is MNHNS, CDR2 SASEGT. CDR3 length: 15 residues. Trimming at V came to 8 bases and at J to 3 bases, leaving 13 bases not matched to a gene. DNA for the CDR3: TGTGCCAGCGGCGGGGGTTTTGAATCGGACTACGAGCAGTACTTC. It encodes CASGGGFESDYEQYF.

The chain employs TRBV29-1 and TRBJ1-1; D unclear. This CDR3 is 12 amino acids long. V dropped 8 bases and J dropped 7 bases, with 17 bases sitting between them. Per the germline V gene, CDR1 is SQVTM and CDR2 is ANQGSEA. CDR3 loop: CSSVSGFGEAFF. CDR3 in DNA: TGCAGCTCTGTCAGCGGTTTCGGTGAAGCTTTCTTT.

The chain uses TRBV5-4 and TRBJ2-5, with D tentatively TRBD1 or TRBD2 (6 bases each). The germline V gene has CDR1 SGHNT and CDR2 YYREEE (reference sequence). V lost 2 bases, J lost 2 bases, and 16 bases lay in between. The CDR3 runs 16 residues. CDR3 sequence (DNA): TGTGCCAGCAGCTTTCGCCGGGGGCCGGGGCAAGAGACCCAGTACTTC. Residues: CASSFRRGPGQETQYF.

V usage is TRBV5-1 and J usage is TRBJ1-5, with unresolved D. The V end lost 0 bases, the J end lost 5 bases, and 12 bases lay between the germline ends. This CDR3 comprises 15 residues. From germline, CDR1 is SGHRS and CDR2 YFSETQ. This chain's CDR3 is CASSLGPSGDQPQHF. Written as DNA, the CDR3 is TGCGCCAGCAGCTTGGGGCCCAGCGGTGATCAGCCCCAGCATTTT.

This clonotype was picked up a small number of times. This sequence joins TRBV20-1 and TRBJ2-5; tentatively, D is TRBD1 (5 bases). The V end lost 6 bases, the J end lost 5 bases, and 22 bases lay between the germline ends. This CDR3 has 15 amino acids. CDR1 is DFQATT, CDR2 SNEGSKA, per germline (reference sequence). CDR3 bases: TGCAGTGCGACACCCCAGGGATTTAGGGTCGAGACCCAGTACTTC. This encodes CSATPQGFRVETQYF.

This clonotype was counted a few times. The chain carries TRBV6-1 and TRBJ1-1, with 9 bases aligning to TRBD1. This CDR3 region has 16 residues. With V trimmed by 3 bases and J by 9 bases, 14 bases remained unmatched. The germline gives CDR1 MNHNS, CDR2 SASEGT. The CDR3 here is CASSDTGGHPRTQAFF. DNA of the CDR3: TGTGCCAGCAGTGATACAGGGGGCCATCCTCGTACGCAAGCTTTCTTT.

The chain has TRBV7-6 and TRBJ1-1; TRBD1 matches at 8 bases. This CDR3 region has 15 residues. J lost 4 bases, V lost 1 base, and 5 bases had no gene match. Per germline, CDR1 SGHVS and CDR2 FNYEAQ. The CDR3 nucleotides are TGTGCCAGCAGCTTAGTTACAGGGGGGGCCACTGAAGCTTTCTTT. Residues: CASSLVTGGATEAFF.

The chain couples TRBV4-2 to TRBJ2-7; 10 bases agree with TRBD2. The V and J ends lost 4 bases and 3 bases, in that order; junction bases with no gene match: 6. The V gene's germline CDR1 is LGHNA and CDR2 YNFKEQ. The CDR3 consists of 15 residues. Written as DNA, the CDR3 is TGTGCCAGCAGCCGAGGACTAGCGGACAACTACGAGCAGTACTTC. Translating it yields CASSRGLADNYEQYF.

This chain joins TRBV27 and TRBJ2-4, with 13 bases that match TRBD2. From germline, CDR1 is MNHEY and CDR2 SMNVEV (reference sequence). Unmatched junction bases numbered 6, after V lost 4 bases and J lost 0 bases. The CDR3 extends over 18 amino acids. For the CDR3, the DNA is TGTGCCAGCAGTTCTCGAGGACTAGCGGGGGTAGCCAAAAACATTCAGTACTTC. Its protein is CASSSRGLAGVAKNIQYF.

This chain uses TRBV7-2 with TRBJ2-1; 9 bases match TRBD2. V shed 5 bases and J 6 bases; nucleotides not matched to a gene: 11. The CDR3 covers 16 residues. CDR1 is SGHTA and CDR2 is FQGNSA in the germline V gene. In DNA, the CDR3 is TGTGCCAGCAGCCCGAACGAGGGACTAGCACGCAATGAGCAGTTCTTC. This gives the protein CASSPNEGLARNEQFF.

The chain combines TRBV12-3 or TRBV12-4 with TRBJ1-6; D gene unclear. Deletions cut 2 bases from V and 6 bases from J, with 5 bases between. The CDR3 has 13 amino acids. The CDR3 bases are TGTGCCAGCAGTTTAACGGGTAATTCACCCCTCCACTTT. As protein: CASSLTGNSPLHF.

The rearrangement uses TRBV11-2 and TRBJ2-1; maybe TRBD2 (5 bases). The CDR3 is 14 residues long. V dropped 5 bases and J dropped 5 bases, with 13 bases sitting between them. CDR1 is SGHAT, CDR2 FQNNGV, per germline. The CDR3: CASSTRTGNNEQFF. CDR3 DNA: TGTGCCAGCAGCACTAGAACCGGGAACAATGAGCAGTTCTTC.